This T cell receptor (beta chain) appears in the sequencing data of a study of blood T cell repertoires in COVID-19. Study as a whole: The United States, Italy and Spain were the sources of the acute and convalescent COVID-19 samples.

The method was immunoSEQ multiplex PCR; TCRdb's version includes in-frame clones alone and lacks a portion of them. Altogether 390,000 or so clones are present, around 87% being singletons, with the ten largest covering roughly 1%. The study assigned cohorts using participant-reported clinical history. Two negative PCRs, clearance, or symptom resolution characterized the recovered Cohort 3 donors. The V segment lost 5 bases and the J segment 5 bases; nucleotides outside the gene matches: 9. Germline values: CDR1 LNHDA, CDR2 SQIVND (reference sequence). This CDR3 is built from 16 residues. Sequenced: PBMCs or T cells enriched from blood (not recorded which). This TCR was recovered from a man between 18 and 29 years old who had recovered from COVID-19. The chain has TRBV19 and TRBJ1-5, with 10 bases that match TRBD1. CDR3 in DNA: TGTGCCAGTAGTCACCCGGGACAGGGGTGGGATCAGCCCCAGCATTTT. It encodes CASSHPGQGWDQPQHF. The entire variable domain, with the rest obtained from reference TRBV19 and TRBJ1-5, is as follows: DGGITQSPKYLFRKEGQNVTLSCEQNLNHDAMYWYRQDPGQGLRLIYYSQIVNDFQKGDIAEGYSVSREKKESFPLTVTSAQKNPTAFYLCASSHPGQGWDQPQHFGDGTRLSIL.